The rows below give T cell receptor beta chains drawn from one sample of a study of OX40 agonist ivuxolimab in advanced cancers. Sequencing used immunoSEQ multiplex PCR; TCRdb keeps in-frame clones, though not all of them. The sample lists 65,000 to 75,000 clones; 85% were seen once. This specimen was CD4+ or CD8+ T cells sorted from blood, taken in a trial of the OX40 agonist ivuxolimab. The receptors come from an adult with an advanced solid tumor such as melanoma, head and neck, liver or kidney cancer. CDR3s include the opening cysteine and the closing phenylalanine or tryptophan. The D gene is left open where the match is weak. Not all rows give a size; the values are once, few, many and, for expanded clones, a class.

16	TRBV7-2	TRBD2	TRBJ2-5	-	CASSLSLAASQETQYF	TGTGCCAGCAGCTTATCACTAGCGGCGTCTCAAGAGACCCAGTACTTC
15	TRBV9	TRBD1	TRBJ1-2	-	CASSVATGGVYGYTF	TGTGCCAGCAGCGTAGCGACAGGGGGCGTCTATGGCTACACCTTC
17	TRBV4-1	-	TRBJ2-5	once	CASSQAKPPDSQETQYF	TGCGCCAGCAGCCAAGCTAAACCCCCAGACTCCCAAGAGACCCAGTACTTC
15	TRBV5-4	-	TRBJ2-3	-	CASSLITAETDTQYF	TGTGCCAGCAGCTTAATTACGGCCGAGACAGATACGCAGTATTTT
14	TRBV7-3	-	TRBJ2-3	-	CASSLTSASGTQYF	TGTGCCAGCAGCCTGACATCGGCCTCGGGTACGCAGTATTTT
14	TRBV4-2	-	TRBJ2-1	-	CASLQEVGQLEQFF	TGTGCCAGCCTGCAGGAGGTGGGACAATTAGAGCAGTTCTTC
11	TRBV6-1	-	TRBJ1-5	-	CASNDNQPQHF	TGTGCCAGCAATGACAATCAGCCCCAGCATTTT
14	TRBV5-4	-	TRBJ1-4	-	CASSLGQRSEKLFF	TGTGCCAGCAGCTTGGGACAGAGATCTGAAAAACTGTTTTTT
17	TRBV28	-	TRBJ1-1	once	CASSPRDWGGSNTEAFF	TGTGCCAGCAGTCCCCGCGATTGGGGGGGATCGAACACTGAAGCTTTCTTT
14	TRBV5-5	TRBD2	TRBJ2-2	few	CARRRAGETGELFF	TGTGCTAGACGAAGGGCGGGGGAGACCGGGGAGCTGTTTTTT
15	TRBV18	TRBD2	TRBJ2-3	-	CASSPVAGGTDTQYF	TGTGCCAGCTCACCAGTAGCGGGGGGCACAGATACGCAGTATTTT
14	TRBV19	-	TRBJ1-1	-	CASSIGPRATEAFF	TGTGCCAGTAGTATAGGCCCTCGGGCAACTGAAGCTTTCTTT